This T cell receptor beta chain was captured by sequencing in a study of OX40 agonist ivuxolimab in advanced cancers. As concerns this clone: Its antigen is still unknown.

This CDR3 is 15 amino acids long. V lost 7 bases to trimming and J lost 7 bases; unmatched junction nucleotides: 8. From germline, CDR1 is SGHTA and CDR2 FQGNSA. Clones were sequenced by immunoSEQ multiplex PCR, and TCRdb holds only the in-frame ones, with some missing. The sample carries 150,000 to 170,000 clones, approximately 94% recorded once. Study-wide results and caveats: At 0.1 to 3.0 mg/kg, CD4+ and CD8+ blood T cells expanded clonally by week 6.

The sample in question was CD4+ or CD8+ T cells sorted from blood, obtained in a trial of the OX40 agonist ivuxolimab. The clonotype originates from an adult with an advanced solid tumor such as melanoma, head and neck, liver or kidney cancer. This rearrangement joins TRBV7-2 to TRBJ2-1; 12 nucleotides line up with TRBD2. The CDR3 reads CASTPLGLAGNEQFF. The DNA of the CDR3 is TGTGCCAGCACCCCCCTAGGACTAGCGGGGAATGAGCAGTTCTTC.